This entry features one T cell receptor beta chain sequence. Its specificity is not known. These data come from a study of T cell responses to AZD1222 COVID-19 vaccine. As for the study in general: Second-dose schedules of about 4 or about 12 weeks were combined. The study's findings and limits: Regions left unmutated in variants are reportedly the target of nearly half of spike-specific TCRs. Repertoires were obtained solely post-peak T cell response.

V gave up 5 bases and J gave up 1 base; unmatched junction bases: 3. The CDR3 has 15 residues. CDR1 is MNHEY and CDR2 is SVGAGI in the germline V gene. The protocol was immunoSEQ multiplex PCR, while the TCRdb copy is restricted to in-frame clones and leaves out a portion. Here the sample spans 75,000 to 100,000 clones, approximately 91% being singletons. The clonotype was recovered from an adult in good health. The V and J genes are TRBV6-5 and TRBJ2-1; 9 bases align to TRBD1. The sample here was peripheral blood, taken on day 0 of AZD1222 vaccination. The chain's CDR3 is CASSTDRGSYNEQFF. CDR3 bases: TGTGCCAGCAGTACCGACAGGGGGTCCTACAATGAGCAGTTCTTC.